The clone carrying this T cell receptor beta chain was counted many times. The data stem from a study of T cells in Graves' hyperthyroidism and ophthalmopathy. The source material, RNA transcripts, was used to amplify TCR beta CDR3 regions. HTBI primers were the set used in a first-round RT-PCR of the TCR CDR3. TCRdb used MiXCR to reprocess the multiplex PCR reads, holding one entry per CDR3 protein. The data show about 400,000 distinct CDR3 sequences, more than 15% seen once. This CDR3 contains 18 residues. Per the germline V gene, CDR1 is SGHAT and CDR2 is FQNNGV. V shed 1 base and J shed 2 bases, with 21 bases lying between them. Blood sampling occurred at first hyperthyroidism diagnosis, ahead of any ophthalmopathy symptoms. The authors obtained PBMCs from roughly 9.7 ml of fresh peripheral blood.

The sample taken for sequencing was blood. The receptor was derived from a young woman with Graves' hyperthyroidism that later progressed to Graves' ophthalmopathy. V is TRBV11-2 and J is TRBJ2-7, with D perhaps given as TRBD1 or TRBD2 (6 bases each). CDR3 residues: CASSLVRGRTSHPYEQYF. DNA for the CDR3: TGTGCCAGCAGCTTAGTTAGGGGGAGGACGTCGCATCCCTACGAGCAGTACTTC.